A single sample is the source of the 11 T cell receptor beta chains below, sequenced in a study of a mutant IDH1 vaccine in newly diagnosed glioma listed by TCRdb under 2021. Their cognate antigens are unknown. Libraries were made using the immunoSEQ multiplex PCR assay. Imported from immuneACCESS, the table was reduced by TCRdb to in-frame sequences with V and J called. These copies leave out some clones; in studies compared against another copy, an unresolved V gene accounts for under half, and the cause of the remainder is not known. This sample holds fewer than 65,000 clones; 81% were observed only once. The ten largest account for about 3.2% of the sample. The label giving this sample's time point can be read as: week 5, during vaccination. A 20-mer mutant IDH1 peptide at 300 micrograms in Montanide made up each vaccine dose, which was injected subcutaneously together with topical imiquimod.

This specimen consisted of PBMCs, obtained from a glioma patient whose treatment included an IDH1 peptide vaccine. The receptors were sampled from a man under 40 with glioma.

CDR3 amino acids: CASRTRGGGTEAFF. CDR3 nucleotides: TGTGCCAGCAGGACTCGAGGGGGCGGCACTGAAGCTTTCTTT. The chain carries TRBV11-1 and TRBJ1-1, with TRBD1 matching over 7 bases. The V segment lost 6 bases and the J segment 4 bases; nucleotides outside the gene matches: 8. CDR1 and CDR2 from the germline V gene are SGHAT and FQDESV (reference sequence). The CDR3 runs to 14 residues.

This clone came up once. The rearrangement uses TRBV6-6 and TRBJ1-1, with D perhaps matching TRBD1 (5 bases). The CDR3 covers 15 residues. The germline gives CDR1 MNHNY, CDR2 SVGAGI (reference sequence). Trimming cost V 10 bases and J 3 bases, with 21 bases left between them. The CDR3 reads CATAYARTPYTEAFF. CDR3 DNA sequence: TGTGCCACCGCTTACGCCAGGACACCCTACACTGAAGCTTTCTTT.

The chain is built from TRBV7-8 and TRBJ1-4, with TRBD1 matching 12 bases. Trimming removed 11 bases from V and 3 bases from J; junction bases left unmatched: 7. This CDR3 spans 15 amino acids. Germline assignment: CDR1 SGHVS and CDR2 FQNEAQ. CDR3 DNA: TGTGCCGGAGGGACAGGGGGCGTCTCTAATGAAAAACTGTTTTTT. Residues: CAGGTGGVSNEKLFF.

J is TRBJ2-7 and V is TRBV4-1, with D perhaps TRBD2 (5 bases). Germline loops: CDR1 MGHRA, CDR2 YSYEKL. CDR3 length: 16 residues. The V end was cut by 5 bases, the J end by 3 bases, with 20 bases between. CDR3 residues: CASSGRGRRFRYEQYF. The CDR3 nucleotides are TGCGCCAGCAGCGGTCGCGGGCGCCGGTTTCGCTACGAGCAGTACTTC.

This clone occurred once. The genes are TRBV18 and TRBJ1-4; D may be TRBD1 (6 bases). Germline V lookup: CDR1 KGHSH, CDR2 LQKENI. V dropped 6 bases and J dropped 5 bases, with 19 bases sitting between them. This CDR3 is 16 amino acids long. The CDR3 DNA follows: TGTGCCAGCTCGCACGATACCGGGACACAGAATGAAAAACTGTTTTTT. Translation: CASSHDTGTQNEKLFF. Full variable domain (rest looked up from reference TRBV18 and TRBJ1-4): NAGVMQNPRHLVRRRGQEARLRCSPMKGHSHVYWYRQLPEEGLKFMVYLQKENIIDESGMPKERFSAEFPKEGPSILRIQQVVRGDSAAYFCASSHDTGTQNEKLFFGSGTQLSVL.

The V call is TRBV9, the J call TRBJ1-3; the D is unclear. The germline V gene has CDR1 SGDLS and CDR2 YYNGEE. This CDR3 has 14 amino acids. With 0 bases removed from V and 8 bases from J, the gap between germline ends came to 12 bases. The CDR3 region has the DNA TGTGCCAGCAGCGTAGAGTCATCGGGTGACACCATATATTTT. This gives the protein CASSVESSGDTIYF.

V usage is TRBV11-2 and J usage is TRBJ1-1; D is perhaps TRBD1 (6 bases). The CDR3 spans 17 residues. Germline-derived CDR1 and CDR2 are SGHAT and FQNNGV. The V end lost 3 bases, the J end lost 1 base, and 18 bases lay between the germline ends. The CDR3 region is CASSLFLGQSQNTEAFF. The CDR3 bases are TGTGCCAGCAGCTTGTTCTTAGGACAGTCCCAGAACACTGAAGCTTTCTTT.

The V gene is TRBV5-1, the J gene TRBJ2-1; D unclear. Trimming took off 1 base at V and 9 bases at J, with 17 bases between the two ends. The CDR3 totals 15 residues. Germline-derived CDR1 and CDR2 are SGHRS and YFSETQ. CDR3 sequence reads: CASSLSTLEIGEQFF. The CDR3 region has the DNA TGCGCCAGCAGCTTGTCTACCCTAGAGATTGGTGAGCAGTTCTTC.

The CDR3 DNA sequence: TGTGCCAGCAGCTTAAATCCGCGGTATGGCTACACCTTC. Translating gives CASSLNPRYGYTF. This sequence joins TRBV7-2 and TRBJ1-2; D remains unclear. CDR3 length: 13 residues. V was shortened by 2 bases and J by 5 bases, with 9 bases between the two germline ends. In germline, CDR1 is SGHTA, CDR2 FQGNSA. Full variable domain (outside the CDR3, taken from reference TRBV7-2 and TRBJ1-2): GAGVSQSPSNKVTEKGKDVELRCDPISGHTALYWYRQSLGQGLEFLIYFQGNSAPDKSGLPSDRFSAERTGGSVSTLTIQRTQQEDSAVYLCASSLNPRYGYTFGSGTRLTVV.

The CDR3 sequence is CASSPEVGQGHFLYF. DNA for the CDR3: TGTGCCAGCAGCCCGGAGGTCGGACAGGGCCATTTTTTATATTTT. The chain joins TRBV7-9 to TRBJ1-3, with 8 nucleotides matching TRBD1. V was clipped by 5 bases and J by 14 bases; unmatched bases: 17. CDR3 size: 15 residues. Germline values: CDR1 SEHNR, CDR2 FQNEAQ (reference sequence).

The rearrangement joins TRBV27 to TRBJ1-4, with D perhaps matching TRBD1 (6 bases). CDR1 MNHEY and CDR2 SMNVEV come from the germline V gene (reference sequence). V was trimmed by 5 bases and J by 10 bases, leaving 20 bases between them. CDR3 length equals 15 residues. The CDR3 spells CASSEHRRGLGKLFF. DNA for the CDR3: TGTGCCAGCAGTGAGCATAGGAGGGGGTTAGGAAAACTGTTTTTT. The complete variable domain, with remaining parts taken from reference TRBV27 and TRBJ1-4, reads EAQVTQNPRYLITVTGKKLTVTCSQNMNHEYMSWYRQDPGLGLRQIYYSMNVEVTDKGDVPEGYKVSRKEKRNFPLILESPSPNQTSLYFCASSEHRRGLGKLFFGSGTQLSVL.